The next 23 T cell receptor beta chains were all read from a single sample in a study of tumor and adjacent non-tumor tissue in lung cancer. A modified ARM-PCR protocol with three rounds of nested PCR amplified TCRbeta. Using its own MiXCR run on the multiplex PCR reads, TCRdb lists one record per CDR3 protein. The table shows fewer than 150,000 distinct CDR3 sequences, with around 67% occurring only once. This sample's RNA came from whole unsorted tissue. Sequenced sample: lung tumor tissue. All receptors derive from a man aged 55 to 70 with small cell lung cancer.

This sequence joins TRBV5-1 and TRBJ1-1, with TRBD1 matching 10 bases. CDR1 is SGHRS and CDR2 is YFSETQ in the germline V gene. V trimming: 0 bases; J trimming: 7 bases; junction bases outside the gene matches: 3. This CDR3 is built from 14 residues. In DNA, the CDR3 is TGCGCCAGCAGCTTGGAGACAGGGGGCTTTGAAGCTTTCTTT. It encodes CASSLETGGFEAFF.

Turning to this clonotype: One end of the junction is discordant with germline, which a read error may explain. This chain links TRBV12-3 or TRBV12-4 with TRBJ1-2; D is perhaps TRBD1 (6 bases). CDR3 length: 14 residues. The CDR3 DNA follows: TGTGCCAGCAGTCCGACAGGCTCTATCTATGGTTACACCTTC. Translating it yields CASSPTGSIYGYTF.

This chain uses TRBV9 with TRBJ2-1; 9 nucleotides agree with TRBD1. Trimming removed 4 bases from V and 7 bases from J; junction bases left unmatched: 6. The germline CDR1 and CDR2 sequences are SGDLS and YYNGEE. There are 14 residues in the CDR3. CDR3 sequence reads: CASSSRDRANEQFF. CDR3 coding DNA: TGTGCCAGCAGCTCCCGGGACAGGGCTAATGAGCAGTTCTTC.

This clonotype was seen ten or more times. The rearrangement joins TRBV20-1 to TRBJ2-5; D might be TRBD2 (6 bases). In germline, CDR1 is DFQATT, CDR2 SNEGSKA (reference sequence). The CDR3 length is 16 residues. V lost 0 bases, J lost 2 bases, and 16 bases lay in between. DNA for the CDR3: TGCAGTGCTAGAGATCTAAGGCGGGGCCTACAAGAGACCCAGTACTTC. This sequence encodes CSARDLRRGLQETQYF.

Notes on this clonotype: A read error may be the cause here, since a much bigger clone is one base away. V gene TRBV6-2 or TRBV6-3 combines with J gene TRBJ2-4; D tentatively fits TRBD1 or TRBD2 (6 bases each). Trimming stripped 7 bases from V and 1 base from J, with 20 bases between. In germline, CDR1 is MNHEY, CDR2 SVGEGT. This CDR3 comprises 17 residues. In nucleotides, the CDR3 is TGTGCCAGCAACGCATCGGAGGGGGTAGGGGCCAAAAACATTCAGTACTTC. Its protein product is CASNASEGVGAKNIQYF.

This clonotype came up a few times. The CDR3 DNA follows: TGTGCCAGCAGTGGTGCCTTAAAGGAGCAGTTCTTC. Encoded protein: CASSGALKEQFF. The chain links TRBV12-3 or TRBV12-4 to TRBJ2-1; no reliable D call. The CDR3 runs 12 residues. V was shortened by 5 bases and J by 10 bases, with 12 bases between the two germline ends.

This clonotype was detected only once. One end of the junction is discordant with germline, which a read error may explain. CDR3 coding DNA: TGTGCCAGTAGCCACACGGGGACGGGTCATAGAGGTTCACAGTATTTT. This codes for CASSHTGTGHRGSQYF. The chain combines TRBV4-2 with TRBJ2-3, with D perhaps TRBD1 or TRBD2 (5 bases each). CDR3 length: 16 residues. Germline V lookup: CDR1 LGHNA, CDR2 YNFKEQ.

This clonotype was counted between two and nine times. The junction departs from the called germline gene at one end, perhaps through a read error. The gene calls are TRBV5-5 and TRBJ2-2; D gene uncertain. Germline CDR1 reads SGHKS; CDR2 reads YYEKEE (reference sequence). The length of the CDR3 is 15 residues. CDR3: CASRLVQSDTGELFF. The CDR3 DNA reads TGTGCCAGCCGCTTGGTACAGTCTGACACCGGGGAGCTGTTTTTT.

A few counts support this clonotype. V gene TRBV29-1 combines with J gene TRBJ2-3; 8 nucleotides line up with TRBD2. V lost 5 bases to trimming and J lost 2 bases; unmatched junction nucleotides: 6. The CDR3 extends over 14 amino acids. The V gene's germline CDR1 is SQVTM and CDR2 ANQGSEA. The CDR3 loop is CSVSVSGNTDTQYF. CDR3 nucleotides: TGCAGCGTTTCGGTTAGCGGGAACACAGATACGCAGTATTTT.

On this clonotype itself: A single base separates this from a much larger clone, so it may be a read error. The genes are TRBV11-1 and TRBJ2-2, with D possibly being TRBD1 (5 bases). In germline, CDR1 is SGHAT, CDR2 FQDESV (reference sequence). This CDR3 contains 12 residues. The CDR3 protein is CSSRQNTGELFF. The CDR3 DNA reads as TGTTCCAGCAGACAGAATACCGGGGAGCTGTTTTTT.

The chain couples TRBV6-5 to TRBJ2-2, with 8 bases aligning to TRBD2. Germline V CDR1 and CDR2: MNHEY, SVGAGI. The CDR3 runs to 17 residues. With V trimmed by 3 bases and J by 1 base, 7 bases remained unmatched. In DNA, the CDR3 is TGTGCCAGCAGTTATCTGGGTAGCGGGGTGAACACCGGGGAGCTGTTTTTT. Its protein is CASSYLGSGVNTGELFF.

This clonotype was picked up many times. DNA for the CDR3: TGCAGTGCCCAAAGGAGGGCAGAGACCCAGTACTTC. Translated, it gives CSAQRRAETQYF. The chain carries TRBV20-1 and TRBJ2-5; tentative D call: TRBD2 (6 bases). CDR3 size: 12 residues. Trimming shortened V by 6 bases and J by 4 bases, and 12 bases separated the two germline ends. Germline CDR1 DFQATT, CDR2 SNEGSKA (reference sequence).

Only one count was recorded for this clonotype. Sequence at one end of the junction differs from germline and may be a read error. The V gene is TRBV20-1, the J gene TRBJ2-7; 8 nucleotides match TRBD1. Germline CDR1 is DFQATT and CDR2 is SNEGSKA (reference sequence). The CDR3 is 15 amino acids. Here the CDR3 DNA reads TGCAGTGTTGAGAACGGACAGGGTAGTTCCTATGAGCAGTACTTC. It is translated as CSVENGQGSSYEQYF.

Regarding this clonotype: A much larger clone differs from this one at a single base, so this may be a read error. The chain uses TRBV4-1 and TRBJ2-1, with a weak D call TRBD1 (5 bases). Germline V gene data show CDR1 as MGHRA and CDR2 as YSYEKL. This CDR3 contains 15 residues. The CDR3 protein is CASSQEGDTYYEQFF. CDR3 coding DNA: TGCGCCAGCAGCCAAGAAGGGGATACCTACTATGAGCAGTTCTTC.

With respect to this clonotype: One end of the junction fails to match germline, which may point to a read error. In DNA, the CDR3 is TGTGCCAGCTGTTTGTTTAGCCTTGGAGATACGCAGTATTTT. This translates into CASCLFSLGDTQYF. V is TRBV28 and J is TRBJ2-3; D remains ambiguous. Germline loops: CDR1 MDHEN, CDR2 SYDVKM. The CDR3 is made up of 14 amino acids.

As concerns this clonotype: Since a much larger clone is just one base distant, this may be a read error. The chain is built from TRBV6-1 and TRBJ1-4; D possibly corresponds to TRBD1 (5 bases). This CDR3 is built from 14 residues. From germline, CDR1 is MNHNS and CDR2 SASEGT. For the CDR3, the DNA is TGTGCCAGCAGTCCCGGGACTCATAATGAAAAACGGTTTTTT. This gives the protein CASSPGTHNEKRFF.

A remark on this clonotype: One junction end disagrees with the germline gene, perhaps due to a read error. V and J are TRBV29-1 and TRBJ1-2; maybe TRBD1 (6 bases). The length of the CDR3 is 12 residues. CDR1 is SQVTM and CDR2 is ANQGSEA in the germline V gene. CDR3 DNA sequence: TGCAGCGCCGAGGGGGACAACTTTGGCTACACCTTC. Encoded protein: CSAEGDNFGYTF.

Concerning this clonotype itself: A read error may explain this, as a much larger clone is one base away. This chain joins TRBV20-1 and TRBJ2-3; 9 bases agree with TRBD1. The CDR3 totals 18 residues. Germline CDR1 reads DFQATT; CDR2 reads SNEGSKA (reference sequence). J gave up 4 bases and V 6 bases, and 20 bases lay outside the gene matches. The DNA for the CDR3 is TGCAGTGCCATAACCAACAGAGCGGGACAGGGTGGGCCAGATACGCAGTATTTT. It encodes CSAITNRAGQGGPDTQYF.

This clonotype was observed a few times. The rearrangement uses TRBV6-5 and TRBJ1-2, with D tentatively TRBD1 (5 bases). Germline CDR1 is MNHEY and CDR2 is SVGAGI. CDR3 size: 15 residues. The CDR3 sequence is CVAKTDTGRKYGYTF. The CDR3 DNA is TGTGTCGCTAAAACGGACACCGGGAGGAAGTATGGCTACACCTTC.

As concerns this clonotype: Since a much larger clone is just one base distant, this may be a read error. V gene TRBV6-1 combines with J gene TRBJ2-2, with D perhaps TRBD1 (7 bases). Germline V gene data show CDR1 as MNHNS and CDR2 as SASEGT. This CDR3 has 15 amino acids. CDR3 sequence: CASSETRGQVGELSF. In nucleotides, the CDR3 is TGTGCCAGCAGTGAGACTAGGGGGCAAGTCGGGGAGCTGTCTTTT.

A single count supports this clonotype. A much larger clone lies a single base off, so this may be a read error. The chain joins TRBV20-1 to TRBJ2-2; D tentatively fits TRBD1 or TRBD2 (6 bases each). Looked up from germline, CDR1 is DFQATT and CDR2 is SNEGSKA (reference sequence). V lost 0 bases, J lost 7 bases, and 18 bases lay in between. The CDR3 loop spans 16 amino acids. The CDR3 DNA sequence: TGCAGTGCTAGAGATCATAGTAGGGGGGAGGTCGGGGAGCTGTTTTTT. This translates into CSARDHSRGEVGELFF.

Details on this clonotype: A junction boundary mismatches the germline segment, possibly from a read error. The V call is TRBV6-5, the J call TRBJ2-7; D not resolved. The germline gives CDR1 MNHEY, CDR2 SVGAGI. The CDR3 loop spans 14 amino acids. CDR3 nucleotides: TGTGTCAGCAGTTACTCTGTGGCATACTACGAGCAGTACTTT. Translated, it gives CVSSYSVAYYEQYF.

This clonotype was detected many times. DNA for the CDR3: TGCAGTGCACAAGGGGACAAGACGTATCAGCCCCAGCATTTT. It encodes CSAQGDKTYQPQHF. V is TRBV20-1 and J is TRBJ1-5; TRBD1 might be the D (6 bases). In germline, CDR1 is DFQATT, CDR2 SNEGSKA (reference sequence). This CDR3 contains 14 residues. Trimming removed 6 bases at V and 5 bases at J, with 17 bases between.